The 30 T cell receptor beta chains in this list originate from one sample, sequenced in a study of cytomegalovirus exposure and HLA in healthy donors. The PCR ran on 60 Vbeta and 13 Jbeta primers. Produced via immunoSEQ multiplex PCR; TCRdb's table is partial and in-frame only. The table shows around 100,000 clones, with over 65% occurring only once. Sequencing was carried out using PBMCs. Receptors were obtained from a woman younger than 35 in good health and CMV-seronegative.

The chain joins TRBV6-6 to TRBJ2-4, with D tentatively TRBD1 (6 bases). Trimming stripped 6 bases from V and 2 bases from J, with 11 bases between. Per the germline V gene, CDR1 is MNHNY and CDR2 is SVGAGI (reference sequence). CDR3 length: 14 amino acids. CDR3 amino acids: CASSLTGTKNIQYF. The DNA of the CDR3 is TGTGCCAGCAGCTTAACAGGGACCAAAAACATTCAGTACTTC.

The rearrangement uses TRBV27 and TRBJ1-6; D gene ambiguous. Germline V gene data show CDR1 as MNHEY and CDR2 as SMNVEV (reference sequence). The CDR3 sequence is 14 residues long. Trimming took off 2 bases at V and 7 bases at J, with 9 bases between the two ends. The CDR3 sequence: CASSLGQQNSPLHF. In DNA, the CDR3 is TGTGCCAGCAGTTTAGGGCAGCAGAATTCACCCCTCCACTTT.

The chain carries TRBV28 and TRBJ1-2, with TRBD1 matching 7 bases. From germline, CDR1 is MDHEN and CDR2 SYDVKM. The V gene end was trimmed by 4 bases and the J gene end by 1 base; junction bases not matched to a gene: 9. The CDR3 has 16 amino acids. The CDR3 nucleotides read TGTGCCAGCAGTTCCGTCCGGGACAGCCGTAACTATGGCTACACCTTC. It yields the protein CASSSVRDSRNYGYTF.

This chain joins TRBV7-8 and TRBJ2-7; the match to TRBD2 covers 7 bases. Trimming took 8 bases from V and 2 from J; bases not matched to a gene: 9. The CDR3 totals 14 residues. CDR1 and CDR2 from the germline V gene are SGHVS and FQNEAQ. The CDR3 nucleotides read TGTGCCAGCCGGAGCGGGGTGGGCGCCTACGAGCAGTACGTC. It encodes CASRSGVGAYEQYV.

The V call is TRBV19, the J call TRBJ2-1, with D possibly being TRBD2 (5 bases). V gave up 4 bases and J gave up 8 bases, with 15 bases separating them. The CDR3 sequence is 14 residues long. Germline-derived CDR1 and CDR2 are LNHDA and SQIVND (reference sequence). In DNA, the CDR3 is TGTGCCAGTAGTAACGGCCTCCAGAGGGATGAGCAGTTCTTC. Translating it yields CASSNGLQRDEQFF.

The chain carries TRBV2 and TRBJ2-7, with D possibly being TRBD1 or TRBD2 (5 bases each). The CDR3 is 16 residues long. The V gene lost 3 bases and the J gene lost 7 bases, with 22 bases spanning the gap. Germline values: CDR1 SNHLY, CDR2 FYNNEI. The CDR3 loop reads CASSDHFRVGWGEQYV. CDR3 bases: TGTGCCAGCAGTGACCACTTTCGGGTAGGGTGGGGGGAGCAGTACGTC.

The gene calls are TRBV7-9 and TRBJ1-2, with D possibly matching TRBD1 (6 bases). The CDR3 sequence is 12 residues long. Trimming pared 2 bases from V and 5 bases from J, leaving 6 bases between. Germline assignment: CDR1 SEHNR and CDR2 FQNEAQ (reference sequence). CDR3 sequence (DNA): TGTGCCAGCAGCTTACAGGGGTATGGCTACACCTTC. Its translation: CASSLQGYGYTF. The entire variable domain, with the rest obtained from reference TRBV7-9 and TRBJ1-2, is as follows: DTGVSQNPRHKITKRGQNVTFRCDPISEHNRLYWYRQTLGQGPEFLTYFQNEAQLEKSRLLSDRFSAERPKGSFSTLEIQRTEQGDSAMYLCASSLQGYGYTFGSGTRLTVV.

The chain recombines TRBV19 with TRBJ2-1; a weak D match, TRBD2 (5 bases). Germline values: CDR1 LNHDA, CDR2 SQIVND (reference sequence). Trimming removed 3 bases from V and 7 bases from J, with 10 bases in between. The CDR3 contains 13 residues. The DNA for the CDR3 is TGTGCCAGTAGTATTATGGCGGGTAATGAGCAGTTCTTC. Its translation is CASSIMAGNEQFF.

The V call is TRBV19, the J call TRBJ2-1, with TRBD2 identical over 13 bases. Germline V gives CDR1 LNHDA, CDR2 SQIVND (reference sequence). Losses at the gene ends were 5 bases for V and 2 bases for J; bases not matched to a gene: 9. The CDR3 runs 18 residues. The CDR3 DNA sequence: TGTGCCAGTAGTCCCGGGACTAGCGGGATGTCCCCCTACAATGAGCAGTTCTTC. Translated: CASSPGTSGMSPYNEQFF.

J is TRBJ2-7 and V is TRBV7-8; 9 bases map to TRBD1. The CDR3 consists of 14 residues. Germline CDR1 is SGHVS and CDR2 is FQNEAQ. J gave up 6 bases and V 7 bases, and 10 bases lay outside the gene matches. CDR3 nucleotide sequence: TGTGCCAGCATCAGGACAGGGGCCTACAGCGAGCAGTACGTC. This sequence encodes CASIRTGAYSEQYV.

The genes are TRBV28 and TRBJ2-1; the D is unclear. Germline values: CDR1 MDHEN, CDR2 SYDVKM. There are 14 residues in the CDR3. V lost 3 bases and J lost 2, with 8 bases in between. CDR3 sequence reads: CASSFLGTYNEQFF. CDR3 nucleotide sequence: TGTGCCAGCAGTTTCCTAGGTACCTACAATGAGCAGTTCTTC.

This clone was found once. The genes are TRBV19 and TRBJ1-1; TRBD1 is a possible D gene (5 bases). Looked up from germline, CDR1 is LNHDA and CDR2 is SQIVND (reference sequence). The CDR3 has 13 amino acids. The ends were cut back, 3 bases at V and 7 bases at J, with 12 bases in the middle. CDR3 residues: CASSMEGLGEAFF. In DNA, the CDR3 is TGTGCCAGTAGTATGGAGGGGTTGGGTGAAGCTTTCTTT.

The J gene is TRBJ1-2, the V gene TRBV30; D call uncertain. Trimming pared 2 bases from V and 4 bases from J, leaving 17 bases between. Germline-derived CDR1 and CDR2 are GTSNPN and SVGIG (reference sequence). This CDR3 spans 15 amino acids. In nucleotides, the CDR3 is TGTGCCTGGAGTTTACCATTTACAGCATCCTATGGCTACACCTTC. Residues: CAWSLPFTASYGYTF. The full variable domain, completed using reference TRBV30 and TRBJ1-2, is SQTIHQWPATLVQPVGSPLSLECTVEGTSNPNLYWYRQAAGRGLQLLFYSVGIGQISSEVPQNLSASRPQDRQFILSSKKLLLSDSGFYLCAWSLPFTASYGYTFGSGTRLTVV.

The CDR3 is CASSPGFNEKLFF. CDR3 bases: TGCGCCAGCAGCCCAGGATTTAATGAAAAACTGTTTTTT. The V and J genes are TRBV4-3 and TRBJ1-4; D unresolved. Trimming removed 4 bases from V and 4 bases from J, with 7 bases in between. The germline V gene has CDR1 LGHNA and CDR2 YSLEER. This CDR3 spans 13 amino acids.

The genes are TRBV20-1 and TRBJ2-5; no definite D call. V was shortened by 2 bases and J by 10 bases, with 8 bases between the two germline ends. The CDR3 totals 10 residues. The germline V gene encodes CDR1 DFQATT and CDR2 SNEGSKA (reference sequence). The chain's CDR3 is CSARQVGQYF. In nucleotides, the CDR3 is TGCAGTGCTAGACAGGTTGGCCAGTACTTC.

This chain uses TRBV27 with TRBJ1-1; the D gene is possibly TRBD1 (5 bases). Germline V gene lookup returns CDR1 MNHEY and CDR2 SMNVEV (reference sequence). The CDR3 length is 14 residues. V was shortened by 5 bases and J by 5 bases, with 15 bases between the two germline ends. The CDR3 DNA follows: TGTGCCAGCAGTCCCACCGGGACTCATACTGAAGCTTTCTTT. Encoded protein: CASSPTGTHTEAFF.

V is TRBV28 and J is TRBJ1-3; 7 nucleotides agree with TRBD1. V lost 4 bases, J lost 7 bases, and 10 bases stayed unmatched. CDR3 size: 15 residues. The germline gives CDR1 MDHEN, CDR2 SYDVKM. CDR3 protein: CASSYNRQGPNTIYF. DNA for the CDR3: TGTGCCAGCAGTTACAACCGACAGGGCCCGAACACCATATATTTT. The full variable domain, completed using reference TRBV28 and TRBJ1-3, is DVKVTQSSRYLVKRTGEKVFLECVQDMDHENMFWYRQDPGLGLRLIYFSYDVKMKEKGDIPEGYSVSREKKERFSLILESASTNQTSMYLCASSYNRQGPNTIYFGEGSWLTVV.

The V call is TRBV7-2, the J call TRBJ1-4; D ambiguous. The CDR3 loop spans 12 amino acids. The V gene's germline CDR1 is SGHTA and CDR2 FQGNSA. With 6 bases removed from V and 4 bases from J, the gap between germline ends came to 6 bases. The DNA for the CDR3 is TGTGCCAGCAGTAGGAGTAATGAAAAACTGTTTTTT. Translation: CASSRSNEKLFF.

The chain couples TRBV7-6 to TRBJ2-7; D is possibly TRBD1 (5 bases). Looked up from germline, CDR1 is SGHVS and CDR2 is FNYEAQ. This CDR3 is 16 amino acids long. Trimming left V 2 bases short and J 5 bases short, with 19 bases between. The CDR3 protein is CASSLNSPPQTDEQYF. The CDR3 DNA reads TGTGCCAGCAGCTTAAATAGCCCCCCCCAGACAGACGAGCAGTACTTC.

As to this clone: The junction shows a germline mismatch at one end, possibly a read error. Other nucleotide sequences from this sample produce the same CDR3. The chain combines TRBV7-2 with TRBJ1-1, with unresolved D. The length of the CDR3 is 15 residues. Germline V gene sequence: CDR1 SGHTA, CDR2 FQGNSA. The CDR3 region has the DNA TGTGCCAGCAGCTTAGAAGCGGTGACGAACACTGAAGCTTTCTTC. Translated: CASSLEAVTNTEAFF.

The rearrangement joins TRBV5-6 to TRBJ2-1; TRBD2 matches 7 bases. The CDR3 sequence is 15 residues long. V was clipped by 4 bases and J by 0 bases; unmatched bases: 4. CDR1 is SGHDT and CDR2 is YYEEEE in the germline V gene. The CDR3 reads CASSRGELSYNEQFF. CDR3 coding DNA: TGTGCCAGCAGCCGGGGGGAACTCTCCTACAATGAGCAGTTCTTC.

The gene calls are TRBV7-9 and TRBJ2-7; 7 nucleotides line up with TRBD2. V shed 5 bases and J 5 bases; nucleotides not matched to a gene: 6. The CDR3 has 13 residues. Looked up from germline, CDR1 is SEHNR and CDR2 is FQNEAQ (reference sequence). DNA for the CDR3: TGTGCCAGCAGCCGGAGCGGGATCCACGAGCAGTACTTC. It translates to CASSRSGIHEQYF.

Only a few counts were recorded for this clone. This chain links TRBV4-1 with TRBJ2-1; maybe TRBD2 (7 bases). Trimming removed 2 bases from V and 8 bases from J, with 13 bases in between. Germline V lookup: CDR1 MGHRA, CDR2 YSYEKL. The CDR3 sequence is 14 residues long. The CDR3 region has the DNA TGCGCCAGCAGCCAACCCCCGGGGGGCGATGAGCAGTTCTTC. It encodes CASSQPPGGDEQFF.

The chain carries TRBV7-2 and TRBJ2-1; 7 bases agree with TRBD2. Trimming at V came to 4 bases and at J to 2 bases, leaving 11 bases not matched to a gene. The CDR3 covers 17 residues. The germline V gene has CDR1 SGHTA and CDR2 FQGNSA. The CDR3 DNA is TGTGCCAGCAGCTCTCGCGGGCGGGGGTCCCCCTACAATGAGCAGTTCTTC. It translates to CASSSRGRGSPYNEQFF.

This chain uses TRBV28 with TRBJ1-1; D ambiguous. The V and J ends lost 5 bases and 1 base respectively, with 11 bases between them. Per germline, CDR1 MDHEN and CDR2 SYDVKM. The CDR3 is 14 residues long. The CDR3 protein is CASSPIRRNTEAFF. In DNA, the CDR3 is TGTGCCAGCAGTCCCATCCGGAGGAACACTGAAGCTTTCTTT.

This clone has just a few counts. The gene calls are TRBV28 and TRBJ1-5, with TRBD1 matching 9 bases. Germline CDR1 and CDR2: MDHEN and SYDVKM. The CDR3 runs 15 residues. Trimming at V came to 2 bases and at J to 9 bases, leaving 8 bases not matched to a gene. The CDR3 reads CASSLGDRDVMPQHF. CDR3 sequence (DNA): TGTGCCAGCAGTTTAGGGGACAGGGATGTGATGCCCCAGCATTTT.

This clone was counted between two and nine times. The chain links TRBV14 to TRBJ2-3, with no clear D. In germline, CDR1 is SGHDN, CDR2 FVKESK. Trimming left V 2 bases short and J 2 bases short, with 8 bases between. The CDR3 runs 14 residues. This CDR3 is CASSQSSFTDTQYF. CDR3 in DNA: TGTGCCAGCAGCCAAAGTAGCTTCACAGATACGCAGTATTTT.

This chain connects TRBV5-1 to TRBJ2-5; TRBD2 is a possible D gene (5 bases). The germline V and J ends were trimmed by 3 bases and 1 base, with 13 bases remaining between them. The CDR3 totals 15 residues. The germline V gene encodes CDR1 SGHRS and CDR2 YFSETQ. In nucleotides, the CDR3 is TGCGCCAGCAGCTCCTCACTAGGAAGCCAAGAGACCCAGTACTTC. It codes for CASSSSLGSQETQYF.

The chain combines TRBV18 with TRBJ2-6; tentatively, D is TRBD1 (6 bases). Germline lookup yields CDR1 KGHSH and CDR2 LQKENI. Deletions cut 3 bases from V and 4 bases from J, with 16 bases between. The CDR3 length is 17 residues. The CDR3 DNA reads as TGTGCCAGCTCACCGATTCCTACAGGGACAGGGGCCAACGTCCTGACTTTC. This gives the protein CASSPIPTGTGANVLTF.

This clone was detected once. The rearrangement joins TRBV11-2 to TRBJ2-2; 7 nucleotides agree with TRBD2. V lost 5 bases to trimming and J lost 7 bases; unmatched junction nucleotides: 16. Germline V gene lookup returns CDR1 SGHAT and CDR2 FQNNGV. The CDR3 is 17 amino acids. CDR3 region: CASSQVEGGPTNGELFF. The DNA of the CDR3 is TGTGCCAGCAGCCAGGTGGAGGGAGGGCCAACAAACGGGGAGCTGTTTTTT.